This T cell receptor beta chain is from a study of blood T cell repertoires in COVID-19. Across the study: Both acute and convalescent COVID-19 samples were obtained from the United States, Italy and Spain. PBMCs, B-cell-depleted T cells, or T cells were the source of the cDNA or gDNA that made up the material.

A few counts support this clone. Germline CDR1 and CDR2: SGDLS and YYNGEE. The germline V and J ends were trimmed by 2 bases and 6 bases, with 14 bases remaining between them. CDR3 length equals 15 residues. Source study methods: Amplification of reference gene primers provided the estimated nucleated cell counts. The repertoire was sequenced with immunoSEQ multiplex PCR; TCRdb's copy has only in-frame clones and lacks some. D and trimming come from the DNA, and the V and J calls and clone size come from that table. The top ten hold approximately 4.2% of the sample, which has under 350,000 clones, around nine tenths seen once.

The rearrangement uses TRBV9 and TRBJ1-4; possible D gene TRBD1, 5 bases. The receptor was derived from a middle-aged man with acute or convalescent COVID-19. The sample taken for sequencing was peripheral blood. CDR3 coding DNA: TGTGCCAGCAGCGTGAGGAGGGGTTGGGATGAAAAACTGTTTTTT. Translated: CASSVRRGWDEKLFF.